The 21 T cell receptor beta chains below come from one sample, sequenced in a study of STAT5B mutations in CD4+ large granular lymphocyte leukemia. Libraries were prepared by immunoSEQ multiplex PCR; TCRdb keeps only in-frame clonotypes and omits some of them. Here the sample spans some 23,000 clones, about 70% being singletons. Sequencing was done on a sample of CD4+ T cells from blood buffy coats. These receptors were collected from a human donor in good health.

This rearrangement joins TRBV5-1 to TRBJ1-2; D is unresolved. In germline, CDR1 is SGHRS, CDR2 YFSETQ. The germline V and J ends were trimmed by 0 bases and 1 base, with 7 bases remaining between them. The CDR3 is made up of 14 amino acids. The CDR3 protein is CASSLAPGNYGYTF. CDR3 nucleotides: TGCGCCAGCAGCTTGGCCCCGGGTAACTATGGCTACACCTTC.

The gene calls are TRBV15 and TRBJ1-5; D ambiguous. V was cut by 1 base and J by 2 bases, with 12 bases left in between. CDR1 is LNHNV, CDR2 YYDKDF, per germline (reference sequence). The CDR3 loop spans 16 amino acids. Written as DNA, the CDR3 is TGTGCCACCAGCAGAGGGGCGGGTCAGGGCAATCAGCCCCAGCATTTT. Amino acids: CATSRGAGQGNQPQHF.

The gene calls are TRBV5-1 and TRBJ2-2; TRBD1 agrees at 10 bases. The CDR3 is 19 amino acids. V trimming: 6 bases; J trimming: 5 bases; junction bases outside the gene matches: 19. In germline, CDR1 is SGHRS, CDR2 YFSETQ. The CDR3 spells CASKPSGTGVLIGTGELFF. DNA for the CDR3: TGCGCCAGCAAGCCCTCTGGGACAGGGGTGCTAATCGGTACCGGGGAGCTGTTTTTT.

CDR3 nucleotides: TGCGCCAGCAGCTTGGAGCCGGGGACTAGCACAGATACGCAGTATTTT. Protein sequence: CASSLEPGTSTDTQYF. This sequence joins TRBV5-1 and TRBJ2-3; D possibly corresponds to TRBD2 (6 bases). From germline, CDR1 is SGHRS and CDR2 YFSETQ. CDR3 size: 16 residues. V was cut by 0 bases and J by 0 bases, with 11 bases left in between.

Remarks on this clone: The junction departs from germline at one end; a sequencing error may be responsible. The rearrangement joins TRBV29-1 to TRBJ2-1; 9 bases line up with TRBD1. CDR1 is SQVTM and CDR2 is ANQGSEA in the germline V gene. This CDR3 has 15 amino acids. DNA of the CDR3: TGCAGCCTTGACGCTGGGACAGGGATCGTGAATGAGCAGTTCTTC. It specifies CSLDAGTGIVNEQFF.

The V call is TRBV5-1, the J call TRBJ2-7, with D perhaps given as TRBD1 or TRBD2 (5 bases each). Germline V gene sequence: CDR1 SGHRS, CDR2 YFSETQ. With 0 bases removed from V and 6 bases from J, the gap between germline ends came to 13 bases. The CDR3 consists of 14 residues. DNA of the CDR3: TGCGCCAGCAGCTTGGCCCAGGGAGAGGGCGAGCAGTACGTC. Its protein is CASSLAQGEGEQYV.

The rearrangement uses TRBV28 and TRBJ2-3, with TRBD2 identical over 9 bases. With 8 bases clipped from V and 8 bases from J, the junction kept 8 bases outside the gene matches. This CDR3 has 13 residues. Germline V gene data show CDR1 as MDHEN and CDR2 as SYDVKM. CDR3 protein: CASGVAGGGTQYF. The CDR3 bases are TGTGCCAGCGGAGTTGCGGGAGGGGGTACGCAGTATTTT.

V and J are TRBV7-2 and TRBJ2-1; unclear D gene. CDR3 length: 16 residues. Germline V lookup: CDR1 SGHTA, CDR2 FQGNSA. V lost 2 bases and J 0 bases, leaving 11 bases between the germline ends. The chain's CDR3 is CASSLMGRSSYNEQFF. The CDR3 coding sequence is TGTGCCAGCAGCTTAATGGGTAGGAGCTCCTACAATGAGCAGTTCTTC.

This clone was recorded once. The gene calls are TRBV9 and TRBJ1-2; 9 bases align to TRBD1. V shed 2 bases, J shed 7 bases, and the junction held 9 bases outside the gene matches. Per germline, CDR1 SGDLS and CDR2 YYNGEE. CDR3 length: 15 amino acids. CDR3 loop: CASSVGTGFSRGYTF. DNA for the CDR3: TGTGCCAGCAGCGTTGGGACAGGGTTTTCCCGTGGCTACACCTTC.

This sequence joins TRBV7-9 and TRBJ2-3; D gene uncertain. This CDR3 contains 12 residues. CDR1 and CDR2 (germline): SEHNR, FQNEAQ (reference sequence). Trimming removed 2 bases at V and 5 bases at J, with 5 bases between. This chain's CDR3 is CASSLHGDTQYF. CDR3 coding DNA: TGTGCCAGCAGCTTACATGGAGATACGCAGTATTTT. The full variable domain, rest sourced from reference TRBV7-9 and TRBJ2-3, is DTGVSQNPRHKITKRGQNVTFRCDPISEHNRLYWYRQTLGQGPEFLTYFQNEAQLEKSRLLSDRFSAERPKGSFSTLEIQRTEQGDSAMYLCASSLHGDTQYFGPGTRLTVL.

The chain carries TRBV6-1 and TRBJ2-3; TRBD1 or TRBD2 may be the D gene (5 bases each). Trimming shortened V by 2 bases and J by 0 bases, and 12 bases separated the two germline ends. CDR1 is MNHNS and CDR2 is SASEGT in the germline V gene. The CDR3 loop spans 16 amino acids. CDR3 bases: TGTGCCAGCAGTGAATTAGGGACCGCTAGCACAGATACGCAGTATTTT. It specifies CASSELGTASTDTQYF.

The chain links TRBV6-5 to TRBJ1-5, with D hard to call. The CDR3 totals 13 residues. Germline V CDR1 and CDR2: MNHEY, SVGAGI. Trimming removed 0 bases from V and 7 bases from J, with 7 bases in between. CDR3 in DNA: TGTGCCAGCAGTTACTCGATTAGCCAGCCCCAGCATTTT. Amino acids: CASSYSISQPQHF.

DNA of the CDR3: TGCGCCAGCAGCTTCCCAGGGGACTACGAGCAGTACTTC. Protein: CASSFPGDYEQYF. The V call is TRBV5-1, the J call TRBJ2-5; D possibly corresponds to TRBD1 (6 bases). The better agreement between TRBJ2-7 and the DNA end casts doubt on the J call. The CDR3 has 13 amino acids. Germline V gene data show CDR1 as SGHRS and CDR2 as YFSETQ.

In this sample, this clone turned up a few times. The chain has TRBV5-6 and TRBJ1-5; 9 bases line up with TRBD1. The V and J ends lost 4 bases and 2 bases, in that order; junction bases with no gene match: 7. This CDR3 contains 16 residues. Germline lookup yields CDR1 SGHDT and CDR2 YYEEEE. The chain's CDR3 is CASSNRGLVGNQPQHF. The CDR3 region has the DNA TGTGCCAGCAGCAACAGGGGGCTGGTGGGCAATCAGCCCCAGCATTTT.

This chain links TRBV28 with TRBJ2-5; D tentatively reads TRBD1 or TRBD2 (5 bases each). The CDR3 has 14 residues. The germline gives CDR1 MDHEN, CDR2 SYDVKM. The V end lost 5 bases, the J end lost 7 bases, and 17 bases lay between the germline ends. Here the CDR3 DNA reads TGTGCCAGCAGTCCCCCGGGGCTCTTGGGGACCCAGTACTTC. This codes for CASSPPGLLGTQYF.

This chain uses TRBV28 with TRBJ1-5; D is perhaps TRBD1 (5 bases). Germline V lookup: CDR1 MDHEN, CDR2 SYDVKM. V was shortened by 3 bases and J by 3 bases, with 9 bases between the two germline ends. CDR3 size: 14 residues. The CDR3 loop is CASSFGGTNQPQHF. The CDR3, as DNA: TGTGCCAGCAGTTTTGGGGGTACCAATCAGCCCCAGCATTTT.

The chain uses TRBV30 and TRBJ1-6; 8 bases are shared with TRBD1. The CDR3 has 14 residues. Germline CDR1 is GTSNPN and CDR2 is SVGIG (reference sequence). The V and J ends lost 1 base and 7 bases, in that order; junction bases with no gene match: 3. The CDR3 sequence: CAWSGGQVNSPLHF. The DNA of the CDR3 is TGTGCCTGGAGTGGGGGACAGGTAAATTCACCCCTCCACTTT. Full variable domain (missing parts from reference TRBV30 and TRBJ1-6): SQTIHQWPATLVQPVGSPLSLECTVEGTSNPNLYWYRQAAGRGLQLLFYSVGIGQISSEVPQNLSASRPQDRQFILSSKKLLLSDSGFYLCAWSGGQVNSPLHFGNGTRLTVT.

CDR3 DNA: TGTGCCAGCACCCAGGCGCAGGGGGGGACACCCCTCCACTTT. This sequence encodes CASTQAQGGTPLHF. This rearrangement joins TRBV7-2 to TRBJ1-6; 7 bases align to TRBD1. CDR1 SGHTA and CDR2 FQGNSA come from the germline V gene. The CDR3 runs to 14 residues. V shed 7 bases and J 11 bases; nucleotides not matched to a gene: 11.

V usage is TRBV18 and J usage is TRBJ2-7; D remains ambiguous. Germline CDR1 reads KGHSH; CDR2 reads LQKENI. V lost 3 bases and J lost 4, with 10 bases in between. The CDR3 length is 13 residues. This chain's CDR3 is CASSPGRIYEQYV. The CDR3 coding sequence is TGTGCCAGCTCACCTGGACGGATTTACGAGCAGTACGTC.

This chain joins TRBV7-2 and TRBJ2-2; 8 nucleotides agree with TRBD2. Germline CDR1 and CDR2: SGHTA and FQGNSA. With 3 bases clipped from V and 4 bases from J, the junction kept 13 bases outside the gene matches. This CDR3 region has 18 residues. CDR3 sequence reads: CASSFAGRGGRGTGELFF. In DNA, the CDR3 is TGTGCCAGCAGCTTCGCGGGACGGGGGGGCCGTGGCACCGGGGAGCTGTTTTTT.

The V gene is TRBV19, the J gene TRBJ1-5, with D maybe TRBD1 (5 bases). Germline lookup yields CDR1 LNHDA and CDR2 SQIVND (reference sequence). The CDR3 extends over 17 amino acids. Trimming pared 2 bases from V and 0 bases from J, leaving 14 bases between. The CDR3 reads CASSILPGTYSNQPQHF. As DNA, the CDR3 is TGTGCCAGTAGTATACTACCCGGGACGTATAGCAATCAGCCCCAGCATTTT.